Given below is one T cell receptor beta chain in context. This receptor's antigen is unknown. Base-call qualities are not available, and no considerably larger clone is one nucleotide away. The data originate from a study of T cell responses to AZD1222 COVID-19 vaccine (dated by TCRdb to the early 2020s). About the study as a whole: Because spike-specific TCR depth and breadth did not differ between the two schedules, AZD1222 recipients who got a second dose at roughly 4 weeks were pooled with those who got a second dose at roughly 12 weeks. TCR sequencing covered approximately 230 trial participants: nearly 210 given two doses of AZD1222 and approximately 26 given two doses of MenACWY control vaccine. Trial participants were enrolled by age into subgroups of 18-55, 56-69 and 70-plus years, and roughly 160, 29 and 62 TCR-sequenced participants, respectively, were included in these subgroups.

Summary of the overall study and its limitations: After two AZD1222 doses, both the breadth and the depth of spike-specific TCRs were significantly higher than at day 0 and than in MenACWY recipients. Participants were mostly white British and included more females than males, and it was suggested by the authors that clonal diversity may have been underestimated. No day 14 peak-response samples were available, so repertoires were characterized only after the peak T cell response. Epitopes outside the regions mutated in the B.1.351 and B.1.1.7 variants were reportedly recognized by nearly half of the unique spike-specific TCRs. Conclusions about previously exposed vaccinees were limited because only six AZD1222 recipients were SARS-CoV-2 seropositive at baseline. In the small 56-69-year group, the increase in depth fell short of significance, most likely because of low power. CD4 TCRs associated with the vaccine covered the entire spike protein, and the dominant responses were in regions 160-218 and 743-854.

V is pared back by 10 bases and J by 5 bases, with 17 bases lying between the germline termini. Its CDR3 holds 13 amino acids, cysteine through phenylalanine. The kept DNA is CDR3 alone, 39 bases in frame from the first base. For CDR1 and CDR2, the germline V gene lists MDHEN and SYDVKM. The CDR3 regions of human TCRbeta chains were analyzed by immunosequencing. The original methods were these. TCRs in the repertoires were matched against a reference library of SARS-CoV-2-specific TCRs that had been generated with the MIRA antigen-specificity platform. Breadth was defined as the fraction of unique TCRs that were SARS-CoV-2-associated, and depth was defined as the fraction of total T cells that were SARS-CoV-2-associated. Each spike-specific TCR was assigned to its reactive spike region and to a CD4 or CD8 class using the MIRA data. Log10-transformed breadth and depth values were compared by one-way ANOVA with Sidak's multiple comparisons tests. The table was pulled from immuneACCESS by TCRdb, which kept in-frame rearrangements only. Such tables lose some clones; where checked, under half of the loss comes from unresolved V genes, and the rest has no known cause. The DNA was the basis for D and trimming; V, J and clone size are from that table. Across this sample there are 95,000 to 100,000 clones, with less than 90% seen only once. The top ten clonotypes cover 15% to 20% of the sample.

Reading the label with the study, this specimen's time point is: baseline before first vaccination. The vaccinee samples were drawn from two UK trials, COV001 and COV002, one of which was a single-blind randomized controlled phase 2/3 trial testing AZD1222 (ChAdOx1 nCoV-19) in healthy adults. Trial participant PBMC samples were collected at day 0 and day 28 after the second dose for TCRbeta chain sequencing. This clonotype originated in an adult in good health. Here the sequenced sample was peripheral blood, taken on day 0 of AZD1222 vaccination. The chain is encoded by TRBV28 joined to TRBJ1-2; possibly the D gene is TRBD1, per 5 matching bases. The CDR3 corresponds to CATYGGLVYGYTF. The nucleotides are TGTGCCACCTACGGGGGGTTGGTGTATGGCTACACCTTC.